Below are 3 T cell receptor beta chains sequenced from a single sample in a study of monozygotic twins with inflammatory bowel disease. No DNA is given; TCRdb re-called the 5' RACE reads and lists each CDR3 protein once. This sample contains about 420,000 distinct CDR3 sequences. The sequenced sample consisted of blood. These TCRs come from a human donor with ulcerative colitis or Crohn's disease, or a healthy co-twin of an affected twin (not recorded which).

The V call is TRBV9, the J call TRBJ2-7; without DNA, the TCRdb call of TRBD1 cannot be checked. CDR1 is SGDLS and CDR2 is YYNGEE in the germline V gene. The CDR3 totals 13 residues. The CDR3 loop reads CASSAGTGLEQYF. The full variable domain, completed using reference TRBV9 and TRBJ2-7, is DSGVTQTPKHLITATGQRVTLRCSPRSGDLSVYWYQQSLDQGLQFLIQYYNGEERAKGNILERFSAQQFPDLHSELNLSSLELGDSALYFCASSAGTGLEQYFGPGTRLTVT.

The CDR3 loop is CASSSGLAGELNQETQYF. The chain couples TRBV27 to TRBJ2-5; the TCRdb D gene call, TRBD2, has no DNA to confirm it. Germline values: CDR1 MNHEY, CDR2 SMNVEV (reference sequence). The CDR3 runs to 18 residues.

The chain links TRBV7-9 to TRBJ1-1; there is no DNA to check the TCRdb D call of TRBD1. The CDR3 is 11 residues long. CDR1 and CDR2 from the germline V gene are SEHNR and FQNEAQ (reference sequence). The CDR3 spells CASSSPPGEVF.